This T cell receptor (beta chain) emerged from a study of cytomegalovirus exposure and HLA in healthy donors. Findings of the study overall: Accurate predictions that matched the HLA-A and HLA-B alleles of most subjects were reportedly made from TCR beta sequences. The study recorded over 150 TCR beta chains that were cytomegalovirus-associated. The authors excluded some V segments, including TRBV6-2 and TRBV6-3, as indistinguishable. In a later analysis, several top co-occurrence clusters appeared linked to parvovirus B19, influenza, CMV and Epstein-Barr virus.

Trimming cost V 5 bases and J 10 bases; bases outside gene matches: 14. The CDR3 spans 15 residues. In the case of this clone: Its antigen remains unknown.

Primers: 60 Vbeta forward and 13 Jbeta reverse. Sequenced by immunoSEQ multiplex PCR; TCRdb stores in-frame clones only, minus some. Of about 130,000 clones in the sample, roughly 70% were seen once. The V gene is TRBV6-7, the J gene TRBJ2-1; 7 bases are a match to TRBD2. TRBV6-7 is flagged as an ORF with uncertain function. The TCR originated in a man younger than 30 in good health and CMV-seropositive. Sample: PBMCs. The CDR3 region has the DNA TGTGCCAGCAGTGCGGGGCGGGAGCATGGGGAGGAGCAGTTCTTC. It codes for CASSAGREHGEEQFF.